The following is a TCR beta chain sequence with its context. The target antigen is unknown. The study reverse transcribed the entire isolated RNA, so it sequenced expressed TCRB transcripts. Method: immunoSEQ multiplex PCR; TCRdb's copy keeps in-frame clones and lacks some. The top ten hold 0.025% to 0.035% of the sample, which has 240,000 or so clones, 20% seen once. The sample is drawn from a study of beta chain features in type 1 diabetes. Notes on the study in general: Shortening that was moderate but significant affected the TCRB CDR3s of Type 1 diabetes patients in all four CD4+ subsets.

Germline values: CDR1 GTSNPN, CDR2 SVGIG (reference sequence). The CDR3 length is 15 residues. V shed 4 bases and J shed 1 base, with 16 bases lying between them. Cells sorted by CD45RO/CCR7/CD25/CD127/CD95/CD27 comprised CD4+ naive, central memory, regulatory and stem cell-like memory cells. Specimen: naive CD4+ T cells from blood. V is TRBV30 and J is TRBJ1-1; TRBD1 is a possible D gene (6 bases). This receptor was taken from a woman between 40 and 55 years old with type 1 diabetes. CDR3 sequence: CAWTRGGTGNTEAFF. In DNA form, the CDR3 reads TGTGCCTGGACACGGGGGGGCACGGGGAACACTGAAGCTTTCTTT.